The present entry profiles one TCR beta chain with its context. This specimen belongs to a study of blood T cell repertoires in COVID-19. In the original workflow: How many nucleated cells were present was estimated from reference gene primer amplification. The data were produced by immunoSEQ multiplex PCR, yet TCRdb's version contains in-frame clones alone and is incomplete. V and J calls and clone size are those listed in that table; D and trimming were worked out from the DNA. The sample contains approximately 200,000 clones, roughly 80% of which appear only once. The CDR3 has 14 amino acids. With 2 bases clipped from V and 4 bases from J, the junction kept 4 bases outside the gene matches. Germline CDR1 reads SGDLS; CDR2 reads YYNGEE. Participants came from some 23 US areas, aged roughly 18 to 89 years. Donors of Cohort 3 who recovered were those that had two negative PCRs, clearance, or symptom resolution.

This sequence joins TRBV9 and TRBJ2-3, with 7 bases matching TRBD2. Sequences were obtained from PBMCs or T cells enriched from blood (not recorded which). This receptor was taken from a man aged 40-49 years who had recovered from COVID-19. This CDR3 is CASSVRLAADTQYF. The DNA for the CDR3 is TGTGCCAGCAGCGTTCGACTAGCAGCAGATACGCAGTATTTT.